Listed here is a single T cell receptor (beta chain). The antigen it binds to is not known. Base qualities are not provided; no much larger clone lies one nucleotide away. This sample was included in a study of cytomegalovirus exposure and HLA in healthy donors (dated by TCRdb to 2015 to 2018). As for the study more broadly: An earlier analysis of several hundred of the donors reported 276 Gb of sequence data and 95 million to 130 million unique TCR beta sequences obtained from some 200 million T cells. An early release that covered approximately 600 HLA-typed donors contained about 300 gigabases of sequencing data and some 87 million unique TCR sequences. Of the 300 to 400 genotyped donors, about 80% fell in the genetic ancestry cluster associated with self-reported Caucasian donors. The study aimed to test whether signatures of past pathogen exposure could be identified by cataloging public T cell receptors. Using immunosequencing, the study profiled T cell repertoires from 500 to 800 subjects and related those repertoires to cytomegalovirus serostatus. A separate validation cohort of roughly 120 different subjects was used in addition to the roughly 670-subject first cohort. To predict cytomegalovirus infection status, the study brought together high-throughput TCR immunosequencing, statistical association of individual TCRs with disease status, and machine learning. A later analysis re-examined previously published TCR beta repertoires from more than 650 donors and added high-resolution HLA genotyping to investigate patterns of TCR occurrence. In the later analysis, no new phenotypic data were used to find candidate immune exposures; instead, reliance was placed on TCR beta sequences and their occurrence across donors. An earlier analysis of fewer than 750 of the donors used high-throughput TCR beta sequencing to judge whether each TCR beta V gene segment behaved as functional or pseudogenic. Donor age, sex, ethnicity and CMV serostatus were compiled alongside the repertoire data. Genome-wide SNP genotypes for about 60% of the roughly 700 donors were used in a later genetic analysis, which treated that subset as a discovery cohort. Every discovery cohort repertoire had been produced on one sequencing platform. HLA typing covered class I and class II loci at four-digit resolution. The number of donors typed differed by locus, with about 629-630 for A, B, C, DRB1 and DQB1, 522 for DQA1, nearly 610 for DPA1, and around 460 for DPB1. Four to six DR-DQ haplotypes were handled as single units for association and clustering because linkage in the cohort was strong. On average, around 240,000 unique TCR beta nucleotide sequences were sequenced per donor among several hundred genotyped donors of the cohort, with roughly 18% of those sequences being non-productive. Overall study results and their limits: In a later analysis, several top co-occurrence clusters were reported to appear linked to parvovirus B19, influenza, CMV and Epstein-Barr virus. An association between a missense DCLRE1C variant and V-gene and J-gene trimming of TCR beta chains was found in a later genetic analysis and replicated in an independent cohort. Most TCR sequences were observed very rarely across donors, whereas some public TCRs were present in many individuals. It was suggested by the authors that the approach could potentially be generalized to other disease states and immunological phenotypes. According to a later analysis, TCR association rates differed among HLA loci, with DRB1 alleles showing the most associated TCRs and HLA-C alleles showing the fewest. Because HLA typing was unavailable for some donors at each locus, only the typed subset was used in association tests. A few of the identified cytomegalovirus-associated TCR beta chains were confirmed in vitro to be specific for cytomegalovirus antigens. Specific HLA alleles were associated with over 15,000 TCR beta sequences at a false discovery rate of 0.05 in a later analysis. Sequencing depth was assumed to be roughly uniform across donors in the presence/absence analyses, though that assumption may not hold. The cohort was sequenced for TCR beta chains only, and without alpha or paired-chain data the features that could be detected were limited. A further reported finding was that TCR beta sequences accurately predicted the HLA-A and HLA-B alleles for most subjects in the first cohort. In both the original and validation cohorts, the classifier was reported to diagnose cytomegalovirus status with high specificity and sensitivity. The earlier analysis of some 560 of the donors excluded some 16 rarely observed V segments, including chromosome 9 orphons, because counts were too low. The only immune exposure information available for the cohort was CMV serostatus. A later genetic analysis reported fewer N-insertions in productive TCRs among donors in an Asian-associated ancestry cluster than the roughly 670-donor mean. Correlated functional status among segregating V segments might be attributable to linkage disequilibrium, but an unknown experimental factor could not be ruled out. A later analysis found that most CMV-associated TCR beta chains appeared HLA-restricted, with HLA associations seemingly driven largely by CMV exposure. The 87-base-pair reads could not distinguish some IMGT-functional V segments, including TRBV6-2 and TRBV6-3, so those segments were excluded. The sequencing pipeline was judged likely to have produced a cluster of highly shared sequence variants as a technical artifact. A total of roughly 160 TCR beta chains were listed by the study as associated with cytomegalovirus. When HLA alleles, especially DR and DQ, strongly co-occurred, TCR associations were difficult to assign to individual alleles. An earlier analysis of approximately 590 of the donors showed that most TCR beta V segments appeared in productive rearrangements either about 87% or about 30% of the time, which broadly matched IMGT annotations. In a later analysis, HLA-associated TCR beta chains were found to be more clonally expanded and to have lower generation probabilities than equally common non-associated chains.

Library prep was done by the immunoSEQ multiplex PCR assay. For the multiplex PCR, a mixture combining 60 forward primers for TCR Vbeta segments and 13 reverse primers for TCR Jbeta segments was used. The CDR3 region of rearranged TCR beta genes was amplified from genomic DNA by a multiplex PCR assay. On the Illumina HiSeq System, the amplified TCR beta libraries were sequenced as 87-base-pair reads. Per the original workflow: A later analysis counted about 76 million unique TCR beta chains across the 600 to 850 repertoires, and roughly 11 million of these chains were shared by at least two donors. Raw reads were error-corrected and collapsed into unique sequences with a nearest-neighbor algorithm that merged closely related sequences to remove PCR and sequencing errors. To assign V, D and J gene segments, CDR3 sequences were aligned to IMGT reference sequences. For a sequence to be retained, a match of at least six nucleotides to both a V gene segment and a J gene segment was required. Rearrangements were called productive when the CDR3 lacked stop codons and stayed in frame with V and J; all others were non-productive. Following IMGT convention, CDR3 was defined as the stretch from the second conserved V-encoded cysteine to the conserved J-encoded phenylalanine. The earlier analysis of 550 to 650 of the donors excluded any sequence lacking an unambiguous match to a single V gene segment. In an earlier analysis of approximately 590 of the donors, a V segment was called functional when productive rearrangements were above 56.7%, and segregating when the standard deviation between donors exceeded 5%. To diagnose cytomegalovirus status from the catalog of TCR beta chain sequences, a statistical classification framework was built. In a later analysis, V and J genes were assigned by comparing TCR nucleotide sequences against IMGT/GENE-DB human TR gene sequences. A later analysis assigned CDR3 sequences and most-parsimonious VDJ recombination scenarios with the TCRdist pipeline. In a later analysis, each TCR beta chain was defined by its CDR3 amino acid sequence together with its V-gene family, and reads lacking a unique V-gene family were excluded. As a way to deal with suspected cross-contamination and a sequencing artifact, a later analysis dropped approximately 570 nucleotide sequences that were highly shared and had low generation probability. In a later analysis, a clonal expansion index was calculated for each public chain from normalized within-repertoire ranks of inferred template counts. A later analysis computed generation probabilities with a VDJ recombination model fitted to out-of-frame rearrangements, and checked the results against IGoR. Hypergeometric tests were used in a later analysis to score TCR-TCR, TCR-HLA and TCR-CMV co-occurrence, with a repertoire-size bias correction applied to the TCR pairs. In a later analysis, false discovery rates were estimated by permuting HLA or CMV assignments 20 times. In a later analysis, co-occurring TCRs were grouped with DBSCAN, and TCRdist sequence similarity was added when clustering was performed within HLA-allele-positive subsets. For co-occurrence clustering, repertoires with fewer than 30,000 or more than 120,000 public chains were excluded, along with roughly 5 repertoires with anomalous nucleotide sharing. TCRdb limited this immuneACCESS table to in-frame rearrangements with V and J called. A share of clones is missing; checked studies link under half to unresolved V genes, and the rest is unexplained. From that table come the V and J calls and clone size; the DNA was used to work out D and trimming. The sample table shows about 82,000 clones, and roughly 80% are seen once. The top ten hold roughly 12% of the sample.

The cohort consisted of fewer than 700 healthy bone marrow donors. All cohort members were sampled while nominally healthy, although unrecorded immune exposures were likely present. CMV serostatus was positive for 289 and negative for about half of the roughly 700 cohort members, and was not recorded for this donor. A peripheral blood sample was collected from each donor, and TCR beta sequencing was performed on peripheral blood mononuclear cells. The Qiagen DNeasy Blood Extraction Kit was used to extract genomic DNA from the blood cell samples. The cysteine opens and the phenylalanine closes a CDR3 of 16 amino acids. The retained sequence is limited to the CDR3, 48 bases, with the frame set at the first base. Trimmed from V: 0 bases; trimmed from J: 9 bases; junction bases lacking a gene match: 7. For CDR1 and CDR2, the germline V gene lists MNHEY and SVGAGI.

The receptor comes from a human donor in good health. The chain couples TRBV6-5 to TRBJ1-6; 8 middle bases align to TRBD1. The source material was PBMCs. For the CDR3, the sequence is CASSYSAGGAGSPLHF. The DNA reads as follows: TGTGCCAGCAGTTACTCTGCAGGGGGCGCGGGTTCACCCCTCCACTTT.